This T cell receptor beta chain appears in the sequencing data of a study of blood T cell repertoires in COVID-19. Across the whole study: Samples taken during acute and convalescent COVID-19 were collected in the United States, Italy and Spain.

Authors' data handling: Amplifying reference gene primers gave estimates of nucleated cell counts. Clones were read by immunoSEQ multiplex PCR, and TCRdb kept only the in-frame ones, dropping some. V and J calls and clone size are copied from that table; D and trimming were computed from the DNA. The sample contains approximately 150,000 clones, around 91% of which appear only once. CDR1 and CDR2 from the germline V gene are LNHDA and SQIVND (reference sequence). The length of the CDR3 is 14 residues. V lost 6 bases to trimming and J lost 5 bases; unmatched junction nucleotides: 4. This receptor was obtained from a woman aged 55-69 years with active COVID-19. The sequenced sample was peripheral blood. V usage is TRBV19 and J usage is TRBJ1-4; 9 nucleotides match TRBD1. CDR3 loop: CASRTGTGNEKLFF. The CDR3 DNA sequence: TGTGCCAGTAGGACCGGGACAGGGAATGAAAAACTGTTTTTT.